This TCR beta chain was identified during a study of T cell responses to AZD1222 COVID-19 vaccine. Study conclusions and caveats: In a largely white British group with more females than males, clonal diversity was possibly underestimated. A reported finding is that nearly half of spike-specific TCRs target unmutated variant regions.

V was shortened by 3 bases and J by 3 bases, with 9 bases between the two germline ends. From germline, CDR1 is SNHLY and CDR2 FYNNEI. This CDR3 is 14 amino acids long. Comment on this clone: Its antigen is not known.

Assay used: immunoSEQ multiplex PCR; TCRdb lists only in-frame clones, some missing. In the table there are about 70,000 clones, roughly 89% of which are singletons. The chain uses TRBV2 and TRBJ1-3, with a tentative D call TRBD1 (5 bases). Sample: peripheral blood, taken on day 0 of AZD1222 vaccination. The TCR originated in an adult in good health. The CDR3 spells CASSEERGGNTIYF. CDR3 coding DNA: TGTGCCAGCAGTGAGGAAAGGGGTGGAAACACCATATATTTT.